These T cell receptor beta chains were read from a single sample in a study of blood T cell repertoires in COVID-19. Sequencing was performed with immunoSEQ multiplex PCR; in TCRdb, only in-frame clones are kept and a portion is missing. The data show 350,000 or so clones, approximately 88% seen once. The source material was peripheral blood. Source of these receptors: a woman aged 25 to 39 with COVID-19, enrolled during active disease. CDR3s leave out the opening cysteine and the closing phenylalanine or tryptophan. Size is stated for part of the rows, as once, few or many counts, or as a class when the clone is expanded.

abundance | j_gene | v_gene | CDR3aa
NA | TRBJ2-6 | TRBV5-5 | ASSPREGANVLT
once | TRBJ2-5 | TRBV7-9 | ASSPGTGGETQY
NA | TRBJ1-1 | TRBV11-2 | ASSGLEAF
once | TRBJ2-3 | TRBV5-4 | ASSAGTASTDTQY
NA | TRBJ1-4 | TRBV18 | ASSPGVNEKLF
NA | TRBJ1-2 | TRBV3-1/TRBV3-2 | ASSQGASLYGYT
NA | TRBJ2-2 | TRBV28 | ASRHRGTGELF
NA | TRBJ2-3 | TRBV27 | ASSSPQDRGDTDTQY
NA | TRBJ1-1 | TRBV5-6 | ASSRVFENTEAF
NA | TRBJ1-4 | TRBV28 | ASVPGGRANEKLF
NA | TRBJ1-2 | TRBV5-5 | ASSVEDRDPFRYGYT
NA | TRBJ1-3 | TRBV7-6 | ASSLDPRISGNTIY
NA | TRBJ1-2 | TRBV29-1 | SVESGTNYGYT
NA | TRBJ2-3 | TRBV19 | ASSITQGLTDTQY
NA | TRBJ2-3 | TRBV19 | ASTTAQAGGGTDTQY
once | TRBJ2-7 | TRBV18 | ASSGLGQGKSYEQY
NA | TRBJ2-5 | TRBV7-2 | ASSFMGQAETQY
once | TRBJ1-3 | TRBV3-1/TRBV3-2 | ASSQDGGGVSGNTIY
NA | TRBJ1-5 | TRBV2 | ASSPTSSNQPQH
few | TRBJ2-1 | TRBV4-1 | ASSQSLAGGYNEQF
NA | TRBJ2-1 | TRBV25-1 | ASSLFDEQF
NA | TRBJ2-1 | TRBV7-2 | ASSLLAGGLYNEQF
NA | TRBJ2-3 | TRBV9 | ASSPKLAGAADTQY
NA | TRBJ2-5 | TRBV9 | ASSVGGGGASETQY
NA | TRBJ1-1 | TRBV5-1 | ASSLTGEAF
NA | TRBJ1-5 | TRBV3-1/TRBV3-2 | ASSHRQELWPQH